The clone carrying this T cell receptor beta chain is a singleton in its sample. The data were obtained in a study of control samples from healthy donors and cancer patients. TCRdb's table, derived via immunoSEQ multiplex PCR, lists solely in-frame clones and lacks some. Among 160,000 or so clones, more than 85% were seen once, and the ten largest hold under 2.5%. Trimming took 3 bases from V and 5 from J, leaving 8 bases between them. The CDR3 runs to 12 residues. The germline V gene encodes CDR1 GTSNPN and CDR2 SVGIG (reference sequence). This sequence originates from a man aged 45-65 years in good health. V and J are TRBV30 and TRBJ1-3; D remains unclear. Sequencing was carried out using blood. CDR3 residues: CAWRGSRNTIYF. As DNA, the CDR3 is TGTGCCTGGAGGGGCAGCAGAAACACCATATATTTT.